The 18 T cell receptor beta chains reported below all come from one sample, sequenced in a study of control samples from healthy donors and cancer patients. This table comes from immunoSEQ multiplex PCR, and its TCRdb copy is limited to in-frame clones, with some not included. The data hold approximately 160,000 clones, with about 94% observed a single time. What was sequenced was blood. These receptors originate from a woman aged 60 to 75 in good health.

The rearrangement joins TRBV30 to TRBJ1-1, with 7 bases that match TRBD1. Germline V lookup: CDR1 GTSNPN, CDR2 SVGIG (reference sequence). The CDR3 is 13 residues long. The ends lost 1 base at V and 4 bases at J; junction bases unmatched: 3. CDR3 sequence: CAWSAQGGTEAFF. CDR3 nucleotide sequence: TGTGCCTGGAGTGCGCAGGGGGGCACTGAAGCTTTCTTT.

The CDR3 protein is CASSWTTSTDTQYF. The CDR3 DNA reads TGTGCCAGCAGCTGGACAACTAGCACAGATACGCAGTATTTT. The chain employs TRBV5-4 and TRBJ2-3, with a tentative D call TRBD1 (5 bases). This CDR3 comprises 14 residues. The germline CDR1 and CDR2 sequences are SGHNT and YYREEE (reference sequence). The V end was cut by 3 bases, the J end by 0 bases, with 8 bases between.

The chain is built from TRBV11-3 and TRBJ1-3; no clear D. The V gene's germline CDR1 is SGHNT and CDR2 YENEEA. Trimming stripped 8 bases from V and 3 bases from J, with 8 bases between. The CDR3 has 12 amino acids. The CDR3: CASGSGGNTIYF. The CDR3 bases are TGTGCCAGCGGGTCTGGTGGAAACACCATATATTTT. Using reference TRBV11-3 and TRBJ1-3 for the parts outside the CDR3, the full variable domain is EAGVVQSPRYKIIEKKQPVAFWCNPISGHNTLYWYLQNLGQGPELLIRYENEEAVDDSQLPKDRFSAERLKGVDSTLKIQPAELGDSAVYLCASGSGGNTIYFGEGSWLTVV.

The chain employs TRBV12-3 or TRBV12-4 and TRBJ1-1; 8 bases agree with TRBD1. The ends lost 7 bases at V and 10 bases at J; junction bases unmatched: 11. The CDR3 length is 13 residues. The CDR3 loop reads CASIPGQGLRAFF. The CDR3 bases are TGTGCCAGCATCCCCGGACAGGGTTTGAGAGCTTTCTTT.

The V call is TRBV6-5, the J call TRBJ1-5; a weak D match, TRBD1 (5 bases). This CDR3 contains 15 residues. Trimming stripped 0 bases from V and 4 bases from J, with 10 bases between. Looked up from germline, CDR1 is MNHEY and CDR2 is SVGAGI. This CDR3 reads CASSYSSRGNQPQHF. The CDR3 DNA sequence: TGTGCCAGCAGTTACTCGTCCCGGGGGAATCAGCCCCAGCATTTT.

The rearrangement links TRBV7-2 to TRBJ2-3; D is undetermined. This CDR3 region has 15 residues. V lost 3 bases and J lost 0, with 10 bases in between. Germline CDR1 SGHTA, CDR2 FQGNSA. The CDR3 region is CASSFRWGSTDTQYF. The CDR3 region has the DNA TGTGCCAGCAGCTTTAGGTGGGGAAGCACAGATACGCAGTATTTT.

The chain links TRBV18 to TRBJ1-2; 8 bases are shared with TRBD1. V shed 5 bases, J shed 7 bases, and the junction held 3 bases outside the gene matches. CDR1 is KGHSH, CDR2 LQKENI, per germline. The CDR3 has 12 residues. DNA for the CDR3: TGTGCCAGCTCATTTGACAGGGGTGGCTACACCTTC. Translation: CASSFDRGGYTF.

The chain joins TRBV10-3 to TRBJ2-2; 13 bases align to TRBD2. Germline lookup yields CDR1 ENHRY and CDR2 SYGVKD. CDR3 length equals 18 residues. Trimming took 2 bases from V and 5 from J; bases not matched to a gene: 8. The CDR3 spells CAISEALAGGPRTGELFF. The CDR3 DNA is TGTGCCATCAGTGAGGCACTAGCGGGGGGGCCGAGGACCGGGGAGCTGTTTTTT.

This chain joins TRBV19 and TRBJ1-2, with 10 bases aligning to TRBD1. CDR1 is LNHDA and CDR2 is SQIVND in the germline V gene (reference sequence). CDR3 length equals 18 residues. V shed 2 bases, J shed 2 bases, and the junction held 11 bases outside the gene matches. DNA for the CDR3: TGTGCCAGTAGTATATCAGTGGGACAGGGGTCTGGAAACTATGGCTACACCTTC. Translated: CASSISVGQGSGNYGYTF.

J is TRBJ1-6 and V is TRBV7-2; the D gene is possibly TRBD1 (5 bases). The V gene lost 3 bases and the J gene lost 5 bases, with 8 bases spanning the gap. CDR1 and CDR2 (germline): SGHTA, FQGNSA. The CDR3 consists of 14 residues. In nucleotides, the CDR3 is TGTGCCAGCAGCTTCAGACAGAATAATTCACCCCTCCACTTT. This sequence encodes CASSFRQNNSPLHF. Using reference TRBV7-2 and TRBJ1-6 for the parts outside the CDR3, the full variable domain is GAGVSQSPSNKVTEKGKDVELRCDPISGHTALYWYRQSLGQGLEFLIYFQGNSAPDKSGLPSDRFSAERTGGSVSTLTIQRTQQEDSAVYLCASSFRQNNSPLHFGNGTRLTVT.

The rearrangement joins TRBV25-1 to TRBJ1-2; the D gene is possibly TRBD1 (6 bases). There are 13 residues in the CDR3. Germline V lookup: CDR1 MGHDK, CDR2 SYGVNS. Trimming stripped 3 bases from V and 4 bases from J, with 9 bases between. The CDR3 DNA follows: TGTGCCAGCAGTGACAGGGGCGGCTATGGCTACACCTTC. This translates into CASSDRGGYGYTF.

The chain joins TRBV12-3 or TRBV12-4 to TRBJ2-1; TRBD1 or TRBD2 may be the D gene (6 bases each). The germline V and J ends were trimmed by 4 bases and 9 bases, with 10 bases remaining between them. The CDR3 contains 12 residues. The CDR3 region has the DNA TGTGCCAGCAGTTACGGGGGCTTTGAGCAGTTCTTC. This gives the protein CASSYGGFEQFF.

CDR3 sequence (DNA): TGTGCCAGCTCACCCTGGACAGAAAGCACAGATACGCAGTATTTT. It specifies CASSPWTESTDTQYF. The chain joins TRBV18 to TRBJ2-3; possibly TRBD1 for D (6 bases). The CDR3 is 15 residues long. V was clipped by 3 bases and J by 0 bases, with 10 bases between them. Germline CDR1 reads KGHSH; CDR2 reads LQKENI.

This rearrangement joins TRBV27 to TRBJ1-2, with a possible D match to TRBD1 (6 bases). The CDR3 length is 15 residues. CDR1 is MNHEY, CDR2 SMNVEV, per germline (reference sequence). V was trimmed by 4 bases and J by 1 base, leaving 13 bases between them. As DNA, the CDR3 is TGTGCCAGCAGTTCTTCAGGGGCGAGTAACTATGGCTACACCTTC. It yields the protein CASSSSGASNYGYTF.

DNA of the CDR3: TGTGCCAGCAGCTTAGGGGTTGGCTACGAGCAGTTCTTC. Translating gives CASSLGVGYEQFF. V and J are TRBV7-2 and TRBJ2-1, with D unclear. Germline V gene data show CDR1 as SGHTA and CDR2 as FQGNSA. The germline V and J ends were trimmed by 1 base and 10 bases, with 11 bases remaining between them. This CDR3 contains 13 residues.

V gene TRBV12-3 or TRBV12-4 combines with J gene TRBJ2-5; D is unresolved. V was pared by 3 bases and J by 5 bases, with 10 bases between. The CDR3 sequence is 13 residues long. CDR3 DNA: TGTGCCAGCAGTTTCTCACGGTCGGAGACCCAGTACTTC. Amino acid sequence: CASSFSRSETQYF.

The chain couples TRBV6-2 or TRBV6-3 to TRBJ1-5; D might be TRBD1 (6 bases). The V gene's germline CDR1 is MNHEY and CDR2 SVGEGT. The CDR3 is 17 residues long. Trimming took 4 bases from V and 2 from J, leaving 18 bases between them. The DNA for the CDR3 is TGTGCCAGCAGTTCTGACAGGACTTGGGTGGGCAATCAGCCCCAGCATTTT. Protein: CASSSDRTWVGNQPQHF.

This clone appeared once. The chain employs TRBV3-1 (or the pseudogene TRBV3-2) and TRBJ1-6; 9 bases agree with TRBD1. The CDR3 consists of 15 residues. V lost 6 bases and J lost 9; bases outside the gene matches: 9. Germline CDR1 and CDR2: LGHDT and YNNKEL (reference sequence). CDR3 sequence reads: CASSYSGTGTSPLHF. The CDR3 region has the DNA TGTGCCAGCAGTTATTCCGGGACAGGGACTTCACCCCTCCACTTT.